The 7 T cell receptor beta chains listed next were all sequenced from one sample in a study of regulatory T cells in long-lasting Graves disease. Regarding time point: newly diagnosed GD, antithyroid drugs for less than 3 months. Construction of the TCR library relied on RNA isolated from PBMCs. CDR3-region Arm-PCR and iRepertoire HTBI primers produced the TCR beta libraries. TCRdb recomputed calls from the multiplex PCR reads with MiXCR, one row per CDR3 protein. This table has about 560,000 distinct CDR3 sequences, approximately 16% appearing once. These same records also appear under a second study, on T cells in Graves' hyperthyroidism and ophthalmopathy.

The specimen comprised peripheral blood mononuclear cells (PBMCs), sampled at new diagnosis, from a patient treated with antithyroid drugs. The receptors here all came from a man aged 18-30 years with Graves disease.

This clonotype was found many times. V is TRBV5-1 and J is TRBJ1-1, with D unclear. Germline V gene sequence: CDR1 SGHRS, CDR2 YFSETQ. V dropped 4 bases and J dropped 2 bases, with 9 bases sitting between them. This CDR3 region has 13 residues. CDR3 loop: CASSPKGNTEAFF. The CDR3 DNA reads TGCGCCAGCAGCCCTAAGGGTAACACTGAAGCTTTCTTT.

This clonotype was counted a few times. CDR3 sequence reads: CSAVLAGGPKGDEQYF. The CDR3 region has the DNA TGCAGTGCTGTACTAGCGGGAGGGCCAAAAGGAGACGAGCAGTACTTC. The chain carries TRBV20-1 and TRBJ2-7; 13 bases line up with TRBD2. This CDR3 comprises 16 residues. Germline lookup yields CDR1 DFQATT and CDR2 SNEGSKA (reference sequence). The trim removed 5 bases at V and 5 bases at J, leaving 12 bases unmatched.

This clonotype was observed many times. The chain recombines TRBV5-1 with TRBJ2-7; the D gene could be TRBD1 or TRBD2 (5 bases each). Germline V gene lookup returns CDR1 SGHRS and CDR2 YFSETQ. There are 14 residues in the CDR3. V gave up 5 bases and J gave up 2 bases, with 14 bases separating them. The CDR3 region has the DNA TGCGCCAGCAGGGAAGGGACGGTCCCCTACGAGCAGTACTTC. Translation: CASREGTVPYEQYF. The full variable domain, rest sourced from reference TRBV5-1 and TRBJ2-7, is KAGVTQTPRYLIKTRGQQVTLSCSPISGHRSVSWYQQTPGQGLQFLFEYFSETQRNKGNFPGRFSGRQFSNSRSEMNVSTLELGDSALYLCASREGTVPYEQYFGPGTRLTVT.

This clonotype was seen a handful of times. V usage is TRBV3-1 and J usage is TRBJ2-1, with TRBD2 matching over 8 bases. Trimming cost V 0 bases and J 9 bases; bases outside gene matches: 10. Germline V gives CDR1 LGHDT, CDR2 YNNKEL (reference sequence). The CDR3 has 16 residues. In DNA, the CDR3 is TGTGCCAGCAGCCAAGATCTGGTAGCGGGAAGAGGTGAGCAGTTCTTC. This translates into CASSQDLVAGRGEQFF.

This clonotype came up many times. The gene calls are TRBV2 and TRBJ2-3; 7 nucleotides align to TRBD2. The V and J ends lost 11 bases and 5 bases, in that order; junction bases with no gene match: 4. There are 11 residues in the CDR3. The germline CDR1 and CDR2 sequences are SNHLY and FYNNEI. The CDR3 region is CAGAGEDTQYF. CDR3 DNA: TGTGCCGGGGCGGGAGAAGATACGCAGTATTTT.

This clonotype was picked up many times. The chain joins TRBV20-1 to TRBJ2-1, with no clear D. The V end was cut by 3 bases, the J end by 3 bases, with 3 bases between. CDR3 length: 11 residues. Germline CDR1 is DFQATT and CDR2 is SNEGSKA (reference sequence). CDR3 region: CSASLYNEQFF. For the CDR3, the DNA is TGCAGTGCTAGCCTCTACAATGAGCAGTTCTTC.

The rearrangement links TRBV28 to TRBJ2-7; 7 bases line up with TRBD1. After removal of 5 bases from V and 6 bases from J, the junction contained 16 bases not matched to a gene. In germline, CDR1 is MDHEN, CDR2 SYDVKM. This CDR3 region has 16 residues. The DNA of the CDR3 is TGTGCCAGCAGTACCCAGAATGAAGACAGGGCCGCCGAGCAGTACTTC. As protein: CASSTQNEDRAAEQYF.